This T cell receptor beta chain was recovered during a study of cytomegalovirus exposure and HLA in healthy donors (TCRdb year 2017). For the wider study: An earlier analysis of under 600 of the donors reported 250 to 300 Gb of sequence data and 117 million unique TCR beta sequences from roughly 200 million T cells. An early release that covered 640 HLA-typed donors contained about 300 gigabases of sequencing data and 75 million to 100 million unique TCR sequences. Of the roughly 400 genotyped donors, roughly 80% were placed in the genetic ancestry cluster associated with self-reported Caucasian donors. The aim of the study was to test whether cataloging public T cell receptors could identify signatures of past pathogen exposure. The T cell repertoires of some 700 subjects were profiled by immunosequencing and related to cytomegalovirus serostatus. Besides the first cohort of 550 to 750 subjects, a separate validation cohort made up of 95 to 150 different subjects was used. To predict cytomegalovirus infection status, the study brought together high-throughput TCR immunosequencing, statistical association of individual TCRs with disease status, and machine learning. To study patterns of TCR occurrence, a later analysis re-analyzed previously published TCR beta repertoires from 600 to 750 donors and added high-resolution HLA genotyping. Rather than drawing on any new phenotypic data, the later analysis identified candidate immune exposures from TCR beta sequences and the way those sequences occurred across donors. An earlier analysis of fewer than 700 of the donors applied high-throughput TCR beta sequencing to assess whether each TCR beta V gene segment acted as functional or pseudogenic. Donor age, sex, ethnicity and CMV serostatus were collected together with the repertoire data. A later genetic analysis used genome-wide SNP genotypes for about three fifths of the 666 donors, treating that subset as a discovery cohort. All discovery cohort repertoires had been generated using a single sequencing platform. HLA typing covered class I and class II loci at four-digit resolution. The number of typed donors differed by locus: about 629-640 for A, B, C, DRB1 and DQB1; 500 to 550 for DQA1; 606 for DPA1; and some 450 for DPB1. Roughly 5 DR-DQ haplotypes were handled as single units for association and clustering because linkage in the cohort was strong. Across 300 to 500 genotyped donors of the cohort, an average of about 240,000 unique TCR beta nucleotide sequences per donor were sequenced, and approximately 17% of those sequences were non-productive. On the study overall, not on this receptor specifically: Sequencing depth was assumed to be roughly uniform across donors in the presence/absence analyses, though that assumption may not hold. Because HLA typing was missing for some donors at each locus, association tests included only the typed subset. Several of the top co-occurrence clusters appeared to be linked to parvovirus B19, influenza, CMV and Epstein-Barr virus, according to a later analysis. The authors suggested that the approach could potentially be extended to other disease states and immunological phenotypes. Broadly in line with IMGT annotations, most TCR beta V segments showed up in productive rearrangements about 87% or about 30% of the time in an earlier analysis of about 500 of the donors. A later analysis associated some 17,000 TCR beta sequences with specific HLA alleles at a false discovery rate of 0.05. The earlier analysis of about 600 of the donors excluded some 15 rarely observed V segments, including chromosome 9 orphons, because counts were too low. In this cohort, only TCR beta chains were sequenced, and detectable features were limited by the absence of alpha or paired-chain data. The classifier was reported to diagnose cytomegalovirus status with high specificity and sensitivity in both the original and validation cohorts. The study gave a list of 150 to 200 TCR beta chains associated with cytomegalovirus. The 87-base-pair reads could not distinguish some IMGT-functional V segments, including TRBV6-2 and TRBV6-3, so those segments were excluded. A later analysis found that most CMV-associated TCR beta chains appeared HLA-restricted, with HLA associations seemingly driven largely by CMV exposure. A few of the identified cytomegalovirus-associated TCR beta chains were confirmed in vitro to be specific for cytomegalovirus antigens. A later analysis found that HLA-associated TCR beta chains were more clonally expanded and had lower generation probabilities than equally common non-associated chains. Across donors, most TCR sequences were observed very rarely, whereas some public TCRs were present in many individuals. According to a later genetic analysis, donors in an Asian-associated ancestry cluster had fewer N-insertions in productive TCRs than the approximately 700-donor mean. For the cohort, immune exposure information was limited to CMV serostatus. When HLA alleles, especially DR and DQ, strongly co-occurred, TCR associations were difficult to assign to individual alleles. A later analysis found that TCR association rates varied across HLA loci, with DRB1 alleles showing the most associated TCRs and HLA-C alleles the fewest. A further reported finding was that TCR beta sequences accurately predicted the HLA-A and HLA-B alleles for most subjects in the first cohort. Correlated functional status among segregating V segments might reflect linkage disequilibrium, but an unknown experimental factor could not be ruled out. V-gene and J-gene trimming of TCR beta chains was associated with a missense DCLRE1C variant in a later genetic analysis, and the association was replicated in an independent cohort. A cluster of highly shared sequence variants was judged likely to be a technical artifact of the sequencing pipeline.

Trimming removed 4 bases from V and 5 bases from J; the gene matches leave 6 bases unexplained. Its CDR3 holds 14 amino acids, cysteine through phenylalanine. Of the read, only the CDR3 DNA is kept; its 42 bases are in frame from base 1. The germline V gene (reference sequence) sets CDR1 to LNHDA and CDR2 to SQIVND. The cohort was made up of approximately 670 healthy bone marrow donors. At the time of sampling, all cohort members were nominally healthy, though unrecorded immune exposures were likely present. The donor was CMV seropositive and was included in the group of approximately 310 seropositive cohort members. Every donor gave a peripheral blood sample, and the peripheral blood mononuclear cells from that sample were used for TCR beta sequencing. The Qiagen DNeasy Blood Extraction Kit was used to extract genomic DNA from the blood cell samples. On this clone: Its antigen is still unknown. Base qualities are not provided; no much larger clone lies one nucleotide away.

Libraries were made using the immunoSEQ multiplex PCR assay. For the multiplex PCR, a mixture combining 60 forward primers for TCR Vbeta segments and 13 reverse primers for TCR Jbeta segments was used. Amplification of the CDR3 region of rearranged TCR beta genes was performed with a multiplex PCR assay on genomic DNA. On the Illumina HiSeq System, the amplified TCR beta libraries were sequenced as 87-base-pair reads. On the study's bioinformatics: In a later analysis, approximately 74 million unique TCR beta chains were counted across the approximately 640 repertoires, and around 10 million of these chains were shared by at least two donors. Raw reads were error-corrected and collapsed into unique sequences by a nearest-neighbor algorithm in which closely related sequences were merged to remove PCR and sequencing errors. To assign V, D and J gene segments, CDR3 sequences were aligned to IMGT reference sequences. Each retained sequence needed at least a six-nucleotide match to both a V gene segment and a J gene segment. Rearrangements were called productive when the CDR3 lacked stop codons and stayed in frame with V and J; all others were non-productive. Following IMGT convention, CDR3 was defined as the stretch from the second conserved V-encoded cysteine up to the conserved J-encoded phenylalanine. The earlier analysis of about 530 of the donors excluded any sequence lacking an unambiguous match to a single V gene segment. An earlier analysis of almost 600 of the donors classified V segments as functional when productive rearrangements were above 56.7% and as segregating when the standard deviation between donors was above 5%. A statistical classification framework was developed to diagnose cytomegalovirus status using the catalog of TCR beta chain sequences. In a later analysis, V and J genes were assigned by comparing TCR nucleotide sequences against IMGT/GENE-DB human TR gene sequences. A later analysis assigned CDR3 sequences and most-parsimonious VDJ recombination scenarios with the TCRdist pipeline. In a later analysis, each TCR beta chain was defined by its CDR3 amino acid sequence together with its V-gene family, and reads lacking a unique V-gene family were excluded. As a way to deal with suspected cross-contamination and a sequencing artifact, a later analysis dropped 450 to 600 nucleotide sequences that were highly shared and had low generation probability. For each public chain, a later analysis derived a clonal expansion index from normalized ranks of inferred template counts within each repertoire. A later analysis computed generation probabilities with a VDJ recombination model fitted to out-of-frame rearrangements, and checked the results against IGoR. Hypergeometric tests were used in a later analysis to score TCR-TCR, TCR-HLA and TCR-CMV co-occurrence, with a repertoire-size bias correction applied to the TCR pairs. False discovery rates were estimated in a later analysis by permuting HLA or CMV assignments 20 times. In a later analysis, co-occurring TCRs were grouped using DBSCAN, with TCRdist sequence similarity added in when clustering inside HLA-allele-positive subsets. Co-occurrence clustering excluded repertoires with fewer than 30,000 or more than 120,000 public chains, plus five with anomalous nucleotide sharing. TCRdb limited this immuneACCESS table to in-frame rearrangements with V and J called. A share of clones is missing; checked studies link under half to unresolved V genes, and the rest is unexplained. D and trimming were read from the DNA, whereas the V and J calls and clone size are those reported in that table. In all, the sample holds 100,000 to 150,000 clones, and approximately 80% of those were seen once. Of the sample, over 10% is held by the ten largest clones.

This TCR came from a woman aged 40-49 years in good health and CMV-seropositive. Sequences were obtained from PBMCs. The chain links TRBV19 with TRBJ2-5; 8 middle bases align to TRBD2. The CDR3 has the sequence CASSRIAGIETQYF. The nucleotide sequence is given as TGTGCCAGTAGTAGAATAGCGGGAATCGAGACCCAGTACTTC.